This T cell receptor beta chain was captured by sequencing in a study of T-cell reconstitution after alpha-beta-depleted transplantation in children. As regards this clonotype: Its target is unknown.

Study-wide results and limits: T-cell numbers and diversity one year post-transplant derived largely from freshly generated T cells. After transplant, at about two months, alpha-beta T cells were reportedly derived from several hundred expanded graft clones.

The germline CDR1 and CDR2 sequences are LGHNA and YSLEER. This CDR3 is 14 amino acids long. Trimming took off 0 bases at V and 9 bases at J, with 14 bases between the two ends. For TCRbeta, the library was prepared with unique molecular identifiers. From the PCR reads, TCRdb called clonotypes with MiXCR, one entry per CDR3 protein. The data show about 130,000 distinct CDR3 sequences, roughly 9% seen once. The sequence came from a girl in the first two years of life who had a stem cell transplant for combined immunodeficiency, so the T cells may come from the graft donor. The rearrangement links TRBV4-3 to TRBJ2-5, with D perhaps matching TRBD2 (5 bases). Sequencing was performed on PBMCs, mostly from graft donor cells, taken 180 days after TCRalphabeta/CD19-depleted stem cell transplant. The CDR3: CASSQELQQAAQYF. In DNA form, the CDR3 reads TGCGCCAGCAGCCAAGAATTACAGCAAGCGGCCCAGTACTTC.